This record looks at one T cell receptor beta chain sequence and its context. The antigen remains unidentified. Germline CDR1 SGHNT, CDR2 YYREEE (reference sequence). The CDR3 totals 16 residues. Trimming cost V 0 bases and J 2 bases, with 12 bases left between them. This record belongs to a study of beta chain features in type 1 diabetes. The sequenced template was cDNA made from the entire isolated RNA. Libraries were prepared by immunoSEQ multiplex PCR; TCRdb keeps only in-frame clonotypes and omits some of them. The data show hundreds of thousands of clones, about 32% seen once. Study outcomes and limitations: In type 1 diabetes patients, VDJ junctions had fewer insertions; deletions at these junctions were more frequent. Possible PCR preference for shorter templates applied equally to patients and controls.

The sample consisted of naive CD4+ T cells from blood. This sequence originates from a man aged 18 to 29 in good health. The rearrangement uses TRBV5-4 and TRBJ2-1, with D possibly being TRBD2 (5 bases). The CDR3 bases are TGTGCCAGCAGCTTGGTGGATAGCGCAACCTACAATGAGCAGTTCTTC. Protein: CASSLVDSATYNEQFF.